The source of this T cell receptor beta chain is a study of T-cell memory formation after mild COVID-19 (dated by TCRdb to the early 2020s). Regarding the complete study: TCR sequence clusters from the two donors were found to be largely donor specific. Longitudinal TCRalpha and TCRbeta repertoire sequencing tracked T-cell clones expanding and contracting after mild COVID-19 in two donors. Two young, previously healthy adult volunteers, one female and one male, were included in the cohort. Overall study outcomes, separate from this receptor: The second-wave clones that peaked on day 37 were not confirmed to be SARS-CoV-2 specific. Contracting CD4+ clones were located mainly in the CM and EM memory subsets, whereas CD8+ clones were found to be enriched in EMRA. Clones that contracted from day 15 to 85 showed balanced CD4/CD8 phenotypes, whereas a second wave of clones that expanded from day 15 to 37 leaned towards CD4+. Only two mild cases were covered in the study, and larger cohorts including severe cases with pre-infection samples were considered necessary. Some responding clones were detected in pre-infection memory, which suggested that pre-existing cross-reactive memory T cells had joined the SARS-CoV-2 response.

PBMCs were isolated by Ficoll-Paque density gradient centrifugation. The junction shows trimming of 5 bases on V and 5 bases on J, and the gene matches do not reach 17 bases of it. CDR1 is given as DFQATT and CDR2 as SNEGSKA, both from the germline V gene (reference sequence). From its cysteine to its phenylalanine, the CDR3 spans 18 amino acids. The read is trimmed to its CDR3 DNA, 54 bases read in frame from base 1. The sample was run on an Illumina NovaSeq 6000. TCRalpha and TCRbeta cDNA libraries were constructed by 5'RACE with constant-segment primers, with sample barcodes and unique molecular identifiers being introduced. RNA was extracted from every sample with Trizol reagent. Library amplification was performed in two PCR steps, and a second sample barcode and Illumina TruSeq adapters were introduced in the second step. Sequencing of the libraries was done on an Illumina NovaSeq, producing 2 x 150 bp paired-end reads. Processing in the source paper ran as follows. The reads were demultiplexed and collapsed into UMI-guided consensus sequences using migec v1.2.7. Using mixcr v2.1.11, the UMI consensuses were aligned to TRA and TRB V and J templates and assembled into clonotypes. A clonotype was counted as expanded or contracted only if both edgeR and NoisET called the change significant, with noise models trained on biological replicates. For edgeR calls, the cutoffs were a false discovery rate-adjusted p below 0.01 and a log2 fold-change threshold of 1. PCA with hierarchical clustering of max-normalized trajectories of the 1000 most abundant clonotypes was used as exploratory dynamics analysis. The CD4 or CD8 phenotype of responding clones was assigned using the separately sequenced CD4+ and CD8+ repertoires. TCRdb reran the public reads through fastp at Q25 and MiXCR, keeping productive beta chains. Rows with a matching CDR3 protein are joined into one entry that keeps the most common DNA and genes. The V and J calls come from TCRdb's annotation, not from the publication. The sample has roughly 350,000 distinct CDR3 sequences on record, under 30% of them singletons. In total, the top ten clones hold approximately 12% of the sample.

This clonotype came up a few times. The antigen it recognizes is unknown. The input lacks base qualities; no much larger clone sits a single base away. The chain was built from TRBV20-1 and TRBJ2-5; 13 junctional bases match TRBD2. The clonotype was recovered from an adult woman who had mild COVID-19 (a few samples of this study predate the infection). The sample titles of this study are shuffled in the database, so cell type and time point are left out; the donor was told from shared clones. Sequencing input: PBMCs or a T cell subset sorted from them (not recorded which). The CDR3 reads as follows: CSASGTSGGGGMLETQYF. The DNA sequence reads TGCAGTGCTTCGGGCACTAGCGGGGGGGGAGGGATGCTGGAGACCCAGTACTTC.